Below are 23 T cell receptor beta chains sequenced from a single sample in a study of T cell responses to AZD1222 COVID-19 vaccine. Produced via immunoSEQ multiplex PCR; TCRdb's table is partial and in-frame only. Among about 130,000 clones, roughly 90% were seen once, and the ten largest hold around 0.98%. Specimen: peripheral blood, collected 28 days after the second AZD1222 dose. These receptors were obtained from an adult who received the AZD1222 COVID-19 vaccine.

The chain links TRBV6-5 to TRBJ2-7; 7 bases agree with TRBD1. Germline trimming cut 6 bases from V and 3 bases from J; bases unmatched to any gene: 5. Germline V lookup: CDR1 MNHEY, CDR2 SVGAGI. CDR3 size: 13 residues. CDR3 protein: CASRTGLGYEQYF. CDR3 bases: TGTGCCAGCAGGACAGGGCTTGGCTACGAGCAGTACTTC.

The chain employs TRBV5-6 and TRBJ2-7, with 10 bases aligning to TRBD2. The V segment lost 6 bases and the J segment 1 base; nucleotides outside the gene matches: 7. Germline V gene sequence: CDR1 SGHDT, CDR2 YYEEEE. The CDR3 runs to 15 residues. CDR3 coding DNA: TGTGCCAGCACAATAAGCGGGAGGGGTTCCTACGAGCAGTACTTC. Amino acids: CASTISGRGSYEQYF.

This chain joins TRBV5-6 and TRBJ2-7, with TRBD1 as a possible D gene (5 bases). V was clipped by 3 bases and J by 3 bases, with 10 bases between them. The CDR3 sequence is 13 residues long. The germline V gene has CDR1 SGHDT and CDR2 YYEEEE. The CDR3 DNA sequence: TGTGCCAGCAGCTACTCCGACAGCTACGAGCAGTACTTC. This codes for CASSYSDSYEQYF.

The CDR3 loop reads CASSLALAAAYEQYF. In DNA form, the CDR3 reads TGTGCCAGCAGCTTAGCACTAGCGGCCGCCTACGAGCAGTACTTC. V and J are TRBV7-9 and TRBJ2-7, with 8 bases identical to TRBD2. The germline gives CDR1 SEHNR, CDR2 FQNEAQ (reference sequence). CDR3 length: 15 amino acids. V trimming: 0 bases; J trimming: 2 bases; junction bases outside the gene matches: 3.

This clone was seen once. V and J are TRBV29-1 and TRBJ2-1; D gene uncertain. The V end was cut by 4 bases, the J end by 0 bases, with 7 bases between. CDR1 and CDR2 from the germline V gene are SQVTM and ANQGSEA. The CDR3 runs 13 residues. Here the CDR3 DNA reads TGCAGCGTTGTACCGTTCTCCTACAATGAGCAGTTCTTC. Amino acid sequence: CSVVPFSYNEQFF.

The CDR3, as DNA: TGTGCCACTCACAACCACAAAATCAACTATGGCTACACCTTC. Protein sequence: CATHNHKINYGYTF. The J gene is TRBJ1-2, the V gene TRBV24-1; D uncertain. Trimming took off 10 bases at V and 2 bases at J, with 16 bases between the two ends. This CDR3 is 14 amino acids long. In germline, CDR1 is KGHDR, CDR2 SFDVKD.

The chain joins TRBV7-8 to TRBJ1-6; tentatively, D is TRBD1 (5 bases). The CDR3 extends over 13 amino acids. V lost 1 base and J lost 8, with 6 bases in between. Germline V CDR1 and CDR2: SGHVS, FQNEAQ. CDR3 coding DNA: TGTGCCAGCAGCTTAGTGGGGGATTCACCCCTCCACTTT. This codes for CASSLVGDSPLHF.

The chain employs TRBV4-1 and TRBJ2-2, with 9 bases lining up with TRBD1. Unmatched junction bases numbered 5, after V lost 0 bases and J lost 9 bases. The CDR3 has 15 amino acids. Germline assignment: CDR1 MGHRA and CDR2 YSYEKL. For the CDR3, the DNA is TGCGCCAGCAGCCAAGATGGGACAGGGAGCAGGGAGCTGTTTTTT. Amino acids: CASSQDGTGSRELFF.

The V gene is TRBV6-5, the J gene TRBJ1-5; 7 positions agree with TRBD1. With V trimmed by 5 bases and J by 4 bases, 5 bases remained unmatched. Looked up from germline, CDR1 is MNHEY and CDR2 is SVGAGI. The CDR3 has 14 amino acids. Written as DNA, the CDR3 is TGTGCCAGCAGTCGTACAGGGGCAAATCAGCCCCAGCATTTT. Translating it yields CASSRTGANQPQHF.

Regarding this clone: Germline and junction disagree at one end, which may indicate a read error. The chain joins TRBV19 to TRBJ1-1; 7 bases are a match to TRBD1. The CDR3 consists of 11 residues. Per germline, CDR1 LNHDA and CDR2 SQIVND (reference sequence). CDR3 region: CASSHDRERIF. The CDR3 nucleotides are TGTGCCAGTAGTCACGACAGGGAACGCATCTTT. The variable domain in full, completed from reference TRBV19 and TRBJ1-1, reads DGGITQSPKYLFRKEGQNVTLSCEQNLNHDAMYWYRQDPGQGLRLIYYSQIVNDFQKGDIAEGYSVSREKKESFPLTVTSAQKNPTAFYLCASSHDRERIFGQGTRLTVV.

V is TRBV19 and J is TRBJ1-2, with D unclear. In germline, CDR1 is LNHDA, CDR2 SQIVND (reference sequence). The ends were cut back, 6 bases at V and 10 bases at J, with 18 bases in the middle. CDR3 length equals 13 residues. The CDR3 loop reads CASSQVVNYPYTF. Here the CDR3 DNA reads TGTGCCAGTAGCCAAGTAGTTAACTATCCCTACACCTTC.

The V and J genes are TRBV7-9 and TRBJ1-1; 7 nucleotides align to TRBD1. V trimming: 5 bases; J trimming: 4 bases; junction bases outside the gene matches: 7. Germline values: CDR1 SEHNR, CDR2 FQNEAQ (reference sequence). The CDR3 length is 14 residues. The CDR3 region is CASSVEGASTEAFF. For the CDR3, the DNA is TGTGCCAGCAGCGTGGAGGGGGCGAGCACTGAAGCTTTCTTT.

This clone was observed a single time. The chain employs TRBV7-3 and TRBJ1-2; TRBD1 agrees at 8 bases. With 5 bases clipped from V and 7 bases from J, the junction kept 6 bases outside the gene matches. Germline V CDR1 and CDR2: SGHTA, FQGTGA. The CDR3 loop spans 13 amino acids. The CDR3 here is CASSASGGGGYTF. The CDR3 DNA is TGTGCCAGCAGCGCGTCAGGGGGCGGTGGCTACACCTTC.

The chain recombines TRBV5-1 with TRBJ2-1; D may correspond to TRBD1 or TRBD2 (5 bases each). The germline gives CDR1 SGHRS, CDR2 YFSETQ. The CDR3 contains 15 residues. Trimming stripped 0 bases from V and 6 bases from J, with 13 bases between. The CDR3 sequence is CASSLGGSTSNEQFF. CDR3 sequence (DNA): TGCGCCAGCAGCTTGGGGGGGAGCACCTCCAATGAGCAGTTCTTC.

Turning to this clone: At one of its ends the junction is not consistent with the germline gene, which may arise from a read error. The chain is built from TRBV2 and TRBJ1-2; 11 bases are shared with TRBD1. Germline CDR1 SNHLY, CDR2 FYNNEI. The CDR3 is made up of 14 amino acids. In DNA form, the CDR3 reads TGTGCCAGCAGCGAGGGGGACAGGGGGAGGATAGTCCCCTTC. Translation gives CASSEGDRGRIVPF.

The rearrangement uses TRBV5-1 and TRBJ1-6; D remains unclear. Germline CDR1 SGHRS, CDR2 YFSETQ. This CDR3 spans 16 amino acids. V dropped 2 bases and J dropped 8 bases, with 17 bases sitting between them. The CDR3 DNA is TGCGCCAGCAGCTTAACGGGGTCCCACTGGGATTCACCCCTCCACTTT. Residues: CASSLTGSHWDSPLHF.

This clone showed up just a few times. CDR3 sequence reads: CASSLVGVSYNEQFF. In DNA, the CDR3 is TGCGCCAGCAGCTTGGTGGGAGTCTCCTACAATGAGCAGTTCTTC. V gene TRBV5-1 combines with J gene TRBJ2-1; possibly TRBD2 for D (5 bases). V lost 0 bases, J lost 0 bases, and 7 bases lay in between. CDR1 and CDR2 from the germline V gene are SGHRS and YFSETQ. There are 15 residues in the CDR3.

This chain joins TRBV19 and TRBJ2-3, with D perhaps matching TRBD1 or TRBD2 (6 bases each). Germline values: CDR1 LNHDA, CDR2 SQIVND (reference sequence). V lost 5 bases and J lost 5, with 20 bases in between. The CDR3 is made up of 16 amino acids. The CDR3 DNA reads TGTGCCAGTAGTTCCCCCGGCAGGGGCGGGGAAGATACGCAGTATTTT. Translating it yields CASSSPGRGGEDTQYF.

The genes are TRBV11-3 and TRBJ2-7; TRBD2 aligns across 12 bases. With 5 bases clipped from V and 4 bases from J, the junction kept 6 bases outside the gene matches. This CDR3 has 15 residues. The germline CDR1 and CDR2 sequences are SGHNT and YENEEA. The CDR3 is CASSQGTSGPYEQYF. DNA of the CDR3: TGTGCCAGCAGCCAAGGGACTAGCGGGCCGTACGAGCAGTACTTC.

The V call is TRBV3-1 (or the pseudogene TRBV3-2), the J call TRBJ2-5; 7 nucleotides align to TRBD2. Germline values: CDR1 LGHDT, CDR2 YNNKEL (reference sequence). J gave up 5 bases and V 1 base, and 4 bases lay outside the gene matches. The CDR3 consists of 14 residues. The CDR3 DNA follows: TGTGCCAGCAGCCAAGCGGGGGGAGGGGAGACCCAGTACTTC. Its translation: CASSQAGGGETQYF.

The chain employs TRBV6-5 and TRBJ1-4; the D gene is possibly TRBD1 (6 bases). Germline V gives CDR1 MNHEY, CDR2 SVGAGI. Trimming removed 2 bases at V and 4 bases at J, with 8 bases between. The CDR3 sequence is 14 residues long. CDR3 region: CASSYRGVNEKLFF. Here the CDR3 DNA reads TGTGCCAGCAGTTACAGGGGGGTTAATGAAAAACTGTTTTTT.

The chain uses TRBV19 and TRBJ2-7; 8 bases are shared with TRBD1. J lost 11 bases, V lost 5 bases, and 11 bases had no gene match. The CDR3 length is 13 residues. Per germline, CDR1 LNHDA and CDR2 SQIVND (reference sequence). CDR3 residues: CASSSEPGGSEYF. In DNA form, the CDR3 reads TGTGCCAGTAGTTCGGAGCCAGGGGGCTCGGAGTACTTC.

Details on this clone: Other DNA sequences in the sample encode the same CDR3. This chain uses TRBV18 with TRBJ1-5; the D is unclear. The germline V gene encodes CDR1 KGHSH and CDR2 LQKENI. The CDR3 spans 13 residues. Trimming pared 3 bases from V and 5 bases from J, leaving 8 bases between. Here the CDR3 reads CASSPAVDQPQHF. DNA for the CDR3: TGTGCCAGCTCACCCGCTGTCGATCAGCCCCAGCATTTT. Looking up the rest from reference TRBV18 and TRBJ1-5 gives the full variable domain: NAGVMQNPRHLVRRRGQEARLRCSPMKGHSHVYWYRQLPEEGLKFMVYLQKENIIDESGMPKERFSAEFPKEGPSILRIQQVVRGDSAAYFCASSPAVDQPQHFGDGTRLSIL.